The T cell receptor beta chain under discussion was sequenced for a study of T cell responses to AZD1222 COVID-19 vaccine. This CDR3 comprises 15 residues. The germline V and J ends were trimmed by 0 bases and 2 bases, with 12 bases remaining between them. CDR1 is SGHKS, CDR2 YYEKEE, per germline (reference sequence). Turning to this clone: The antigen remains undetermined.

Some clones are missing from TCRdb's copy, which holds only in-frame ones; the method was immunoSEQ multiplex PCR. Of more than 95,000 clones detected, approximately 91% appear once; the ten largest clones hold over 15%. General study points: Epitopes outside B.1.351 and B.1.1.7 mutated regions reportedly drew nearly half of spike TCRs.

The sequencing here drew on peripheral blood, taken on day 0 of AZD1222 vaccination. This sequence was found in an adult in good health. V is TRBV5-5 and J is TRBJ2-7, with D maybe TRBD1 (5 bases). CDR3 sequence: CASSLAVDTTYEQYF. CDR3 sequence (DNA): TGTGCCAGCAGCTTGGCCGTGGACACTACCTACGAGCAGTACTTC.